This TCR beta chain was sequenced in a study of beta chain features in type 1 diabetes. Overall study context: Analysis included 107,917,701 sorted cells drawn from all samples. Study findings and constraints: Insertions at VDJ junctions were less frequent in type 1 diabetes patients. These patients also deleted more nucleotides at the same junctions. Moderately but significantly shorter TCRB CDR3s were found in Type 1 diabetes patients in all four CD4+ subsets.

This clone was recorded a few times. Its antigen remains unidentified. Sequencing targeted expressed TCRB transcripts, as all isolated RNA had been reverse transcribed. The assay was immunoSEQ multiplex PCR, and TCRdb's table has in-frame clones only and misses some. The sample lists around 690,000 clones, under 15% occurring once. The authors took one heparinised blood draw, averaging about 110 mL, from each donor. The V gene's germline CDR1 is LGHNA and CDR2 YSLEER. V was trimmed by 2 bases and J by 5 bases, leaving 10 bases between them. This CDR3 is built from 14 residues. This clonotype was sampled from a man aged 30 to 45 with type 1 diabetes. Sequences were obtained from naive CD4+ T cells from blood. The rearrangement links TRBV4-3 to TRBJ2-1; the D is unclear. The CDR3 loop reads CASSQYGPHNEQFF. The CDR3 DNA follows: TGCGCCAGCAGCCAATATGGGCCCCACAATGAGCAGTTCTTC.